The present T cell receptor beta chain was sequenced within a study of cytomegalovirus exposure and HLA in healthy donors (dated by TCRdb to the late 2010s). About the investigation overall: An earlier analysis of 587 of the donors reported over 250 Gb of sequence data and some 110 million unique TCR beta sequences obtained from some 200 million T cells. An early release that covered fewer than 800 HLA-typed donors contained 250 to 350 gigabases of sequencing data and 80 million or so unique TCR sequences. Of the approximately 400 genotyped donors, 70% to 90% were placed in the genetic ancestry cluster associated with self-reported Caucasian donors. The study aimed to test whether signatures of past pathogen exposure could be identified by cataloging public T cell receptors. The study used immunosequencing to profile the T cell repertoires of more than 650 subjects and linked those repertoires to cytomegalovirus serostatus. In addition to the first cohort of 666 subjects, a separate validation cohort of approximately 120 different subjects was used. To predict cytomegalovirus infection status, the study combined high-throughput TCR immunosequencing, statistical association of individual TCRs with disease status, and machine learning. To study patterns of TCR occurrence, a later analysis re-analyzed previously published TCR beta repertoires from several hundred donors and added high-resolution HLA genotyping. Rather than drawing on any new phenotypic data, the later analysis identified candidate immune exposures from TCR beta sequences and the way those sequences occurred across donors. To decide whether each TCR beta V gene segment behaved as functional or pseudogenic, an earlier analysis of fewer than 750 of the donors relied on high-throughput TCR beta sequencing. Alongside the repertoire data, information on donor age, sex, ethnicity and CMV serostatus was compiled. A later genetic analysis used genome-wide SNP genotypes for about 65% of the roughly 700 donors, treating that subset as a discovery cohort. All discovery cohort repertoires had been generated on a single sequencing platform. Both class I and class II loci were covered by HLA typing, at four-digit resolution. Typing coverage varied by locus: 629-630 donors for A, B, C, DRB1 and DQB1; approximately 560 for DQA1; about 600 for DPA1; 400 to 480 for DPB1. A handful of DR-DQ haplotypes were handled as single units for association and clustering because linkage in the cohort was strong. On average, about 240,000 unique TCR beta nucleotide sequences were sequenced per donor among a few hundred genotyped donors of the cohort, with roughly 18% of those sequences being non-productive.

A remark on this clone: The clone's antigen remains unknown. Base quality data are lacking; no much larger clone is found one base away.

A distance of 13 bases separates the germline ends of V and J, which lose 5 bases and 3 bases respectively. CDR1 and CDR2 are read off the germline V gene (reference sequence) as MNHEY and SMNVEV. From the cysteine through the phenylalanine, the CDR3 covers 14 amino acids. The CDR3 DNA has 42 bases and is translated from base 1. The cohort was made up of around 720 healthy bone marrow donors. Cohort members were all nominally healthy when sampled, although unrecorded immune exposures were likely present. The donor was CMV seropositive and belonged to the group of 250 to 350 seropositive cohort members. A peripheral blood sample was collected from each donor, and TCR beta sequencing was performed on peripheral blood mononuclear cells. The Qiagen DNeasy Blood Extraction Kit was used to extract genomic DNA from the blood cell samples. What the authors observed across the whole study: According to a later analysis, TCR association rates differed among HLA loci, with DRB1 alleles showing the most associated TCRs and HLA-C alleles showing the fewest. An earlier analysis of approximately 530 of the donors showed that most TCR beta V segments appeared in productive rearrangements either about 90% or about 30% of the time, which broadly matched IMGT annotations. In vitro tests confirmed that a few of the cytomegalovirus-associated TCR beta chains recognize cytomegalovirus antigens. The only immune exposure information available for the cohort was CMV serostatus. Several of the top co-occurrence clusters appeared to be linked to parvovirus B19, influenza, CMV and Epstein-Barr virus, according to a later analysis. A later genetic analysis reported fewer N-insertions in productive TCRs among donors in an Asian-associated ancestry cluster than the roughly 700-donor mean. The 87-base-pair reads could not distinguish some IMGT-functional V segments, including TRBV6-2 and TRBV6-3, so those segments were excluded. A group of highly shared sequence variants was considered likely to be a technical artifact of the sequencing pipeline. A later analysis found that HLA-associated TCR beta chains were more clonally expanded and had lower generation probabilities than equally common non-associated chains. The study listed 164 TCR beta chains as associated with cytomegalovirus. In a later genetic analysis, a missense DCLRE1C variant was associated with V-gene and J-gene trimming of TCR beta chains, and the association was replicated in an independent cohort. Specific HLA alleles were associated with over 15,000 TCR beta sequences at a false discovery rate of 0.05 in a later analysis. Roughly uniform sequencing depth across donors was assumed in presence/absence analyses, although this assumption may not hold. In a later analysis, most CMV-associated TCR beta chains were found to appear HLA-restricted, with HLA associations seemingly driven largely by CMV exposure. Linkage disequilibrium might explain the correlated functional status among segregating V segments, but an unknown experimental factor could not be ruled out. While some public TCRs were present in many individuals, most TCR sequences turned up only very rarely across donors. A further reported finding was that TCR beta sequences accurately predicted the HLA-A and HLA-B alleles for most subjects in the first cohort. Strong co-occurrence of HLA alleles, especially DR and DQ, made assigning TCR associations to individual alleles difficult. Because counts were too low, about 18 rarely observed V segments, including chromosome 9 orphons, were excluded from the earlier analysis of 587 of the donors. The authors suggested that the approach could potentially be generalized to other disease states and immunological phenotypes. Because HLA typing was missing for some donors at each locus, association tests included only the typed subset. Only TCR beta chains were sequenced in this cohort, and the absence of alpha or paired-chain data limited detectable features. The classifier was reported to diagnose cytomegalovirus status with high specificity and sensitivity in both the original and validation cohorts.

Receptor libraries were prepared by the immunoSEQ multiplex PCR assay. The multiplex PCR relied on a mix of 60 forward primers for TCR Vbeta segments and 13 reverse primers for TCR Jbeta segments. A multiplex PCR assay on genomic DNA amplified the CDR3 region of rearranged TCR beta genes. On the Illumina HiSeq System, the amplified TCR beta libraries were sequenced as 87-base-pair reads. The authors processed their data as follows. Across the 700 or so repertoires, a later analysis counted approximately 75 million unique TCR beta chains, 8.5 million to 12 million of which were shared by at least two donors. Raw reads were error-corrected and collapsed into unique sequences by a nearest-neighbor algorithm in which closely related sequences were merged to remove PCR and sequencing errors. V, D and J gene segments were assigned by aligning CDR3 sequences to IMGT reference sequences. For a sequence to be retained, at least a six-nucleotide match to both a V gene segment and a J gene segment was required. Rearrangements were classified as productive when the CDR3 lacked stop codons and remained in frame with V and J, and all other rearrangements were classified as non-productive. CDR3 was defined according to IMGT convention as the region running from the second conserved V-encoded cysteine to the conserved J-encoded phenylalanine. The earlier analysis of about 590 of the donors excluded sequences that lacked an unambiguous match to a single V gene segment. In an earlier analysis of around 600 of the donors, V segments were called functional above 56.7% productive rearrangements and were called segregating when the between-donor standard deviation exceeded 5%. To diagnose cytomegalovirus status from the catalog of TCR beta chain sequences, a statistical classification framework was built. V and J gene assignment, in a later analysis, came from comparing TCR nucleotide sequences with IMGT/GENE-DB human TR gene sequences. In a later analysis, CDR3 sequences and most-parsimonious VDJ recombination scenarios were assigned using the TCRdist pipeline. In a later analysis, every TCR beta chain was defined by the combination of its CDR3 amino acid sequence and its V-gene family, and reads without a unique V-gene family were dropped. In a later analysis, a few hundred highly shared, low-generation-probability nucleotide sequences were removed to address suspected cross-contamination and a sequencing artifact. In a later analysis, a clonal expansion index was calculated for each public chain from normalized within-repertoire ranks of inferred template counts. A later analysis computed generation probabilities with a VDJ recombination model fitted to out-of-frame rearrangements, and checked the results against IGoR. A later analysis scored TCR-TCR, TCR-HLA and TCR-CMV co-occurrence with hypergeometric tests, applying a repertoire-size bias correction to TCR pairs. False discovery rates were estimated in a later analysis by permuting HLA or CMV assignments 20 times. In a later analysis, co-occurring TCRs were grouped using DBSCAN, with TCRdist sequence similarity added in when clustering inside HLA-allele-positive subsets. Repertoires with fewer than 30,000 or more than 120,000 public chains, plus five repertoires with anomalous nucleotide sharing, were excluded from co-occurrence clustering. What TCRdb holds here is the immuneACCESS table cut down to in-frame rearrangements. Part of the clones is not present; checked against another copy, under half of the missing clones reflect an unresolved V gene, and the others are unexplained. The DNA gave D and trimming, while V, J and clone size come from that table. The sample table holds 110,000 or so clones, of which 65% to 80% were seen once. Roughly 5.8% of the sample belongs to the ten largest clones.

Source material: PBMCs. The chain employs TRBV27 and TRBJ1-1; no D gene call is confident. The clonotype originates from a young man in good health and CMV-seropositive. The CDR3 corresponds to CASSQSPPYTEAFF. The DNA is TGTGCCAGCAGTCAGTCCCCCCCCTACACTGAAGCTTTCTTT.